The entry that follows covers one T cell receptor beta chain sequence. As yet, its antigen is unknown. The data were obtained in a study of shared clonotypes between healthy human individuals. Study-wide points: Genetic and exposure-history diversity was limited by the few donors.

Sequenced by immunoSEQ multiplex PCR; TCRdb stores in-frame clones only, minus some. The table lists just over 2,000,000 clones, roughly 94% of them singletons. Cells designated naive CD8 were CD45RO-negative and were positively selected for CCR7, with terminally differentiated effector memory CD45RA+ cells excluded. Per germline, CDR1 LGHNA and CDR2 YSLEER. The V end lost 0 bases, the J end lost 2 bases, and 11 bases lay between the germline ends. The CDR3 runs to 16 residues. What was sequenced was naive CD8+ T cells sorted from blood. The genes are TRBV4-3 and TRBJ2-1, with D perhaps matching TRBD1 (5 bases). The receptor was isolated from a man between 18 and 35 years old in good health. The CDR3 sequence: CASSQDPTEPYNEQFF. The CDR3 DNA is TGCGCCAGCAGCCAAGATCCGACAGAACCCTACAATGAGCAGTTCTTC.